The 6 T cell receptor beta chains reported below all come from one sample, sequenced in a study of chemoradiotherapy in HPV16-positive cancers. Repertoires were generated with immunoSEQ multiplex PCR, while TCRdb's copy carries only in-frame clones and drops some. The profile shows a few thousand clones, about 83% of them singletons. The sample here was tumor tissue, taken from a patient who underwent chemoradiotherapy. The receptors originated from a human donor with HPV-associated anogenital cancer.

The chain links TRBV15 to TRBJ2-1, with 11 bases that match TRBD1. The junction had 8 bases not matched to a gene; V was cut back by 0 bases and J by 4 bases. Germline V gives CDR1 LNHNV, CDR2 YYDKDF (reference sequence). The length of the CDR3 is 18 residues. The CDR3: CATSRDSGQGGGYNEQFF. The CDR3 region has the DNA TGTGCCACCAGCAGAGATTCGGGACAGGGGGGAGGGTACAATGAGCAGTTCTTC.

The rearrangement links TRBV2 to TRBJ2-7, with 7 bases lining up with TRBD1. V shed 4 bases, J shed 9 bases, and the junction held 6 bases outside the gene matches. The CDR3 is 12 amino acids. Germline CDR1 is SNHLY and CDR2 is FYNNEI. The CDR3 sequence is CASSVGTAGQYF. For the CDR3, the DNA is TGTGCCAGCAGTGTCGGGACAGCCGGGCAGTACTTC.

Turning to this clone: A read error may produce the germline difference seen at one junction end. The chain uses TRBV18 and TRBJ2-7, with 10 bases lining up with TRBD2. This CDR3 contains 16 residues. CDR1 is KGHSH, CDR2 LQKENI, per germline. The CDR3 here is CASSPQEREGLYEQYF. The CDR3 coding sequence is TGTGCCAGCTCCCCACAGGAGCGGGAGGGCCTTTACGAGCAGTACTTC.

V gene TRBV19 combines with J gene TRBJ1-5; possible D gene TRBD1, 6 bases. Germline CDR1 reads LNHDA; CDR2 reads SQIVND (reference sequence). The V end was cut by 7 bases, the J end by 9 bases, with 22 bases between. The CDR3 spans 15 residues. The CDR3 here is CASTPDGGPSRPQHF. CDR3 nucleotides: TGTGCCAGTACCCCAGATGGGGGGCCGTCGAGGCCCCAGCATTTT.

There are a few counts of this clone. The chain couples TRBV7-9 to TRBJ1-1; 9 bases are a match to TRBD1. CDR3 length: 14 amino acids. V lost 4 bases and J lost 9; bases outside the gene matches: 9. Germline assignment: CDR1 SEHNR and CDR2 FQNEAQ (reference sequence). The CDR3 spells CASSSLDRGMKAFF. Here the CDR3 DNA reads TGTGCCAGCAGCTCCCTCGACAGGGGGATGAAAGCTTTCTTT.

This chain links TRBV5-1 with TRBJ2-7; a weak D match, TRBD1 (6 bases). CDR1 and CDR2 from the germline V gene are SGHRS and YFSETQ. This CDR3 spans 13 amino acids. The V and J ends lost 4 bases and 5 bases respectively, with 13 bases between them. The CDR3 spells CASSKTGPHEQYF. DNA of the CDR3: TGCGCCAGCAGCAAAACAGGGCCCCACGAGCAGTACTTC. Using reference TRBV5-1 and TRBJ2-7 for the parts outside the CDR3, the full variable domain is KAGVTQTPRYLIKTRGQQVTLSCSPISGHRSVSWYQQTPGQGLQFLFEYFSETQRNKGNFPGRFSGRQFSNSRSEMNVSTLELGDSALYLCASSKTGPHEQYFGPGTRLTVT.